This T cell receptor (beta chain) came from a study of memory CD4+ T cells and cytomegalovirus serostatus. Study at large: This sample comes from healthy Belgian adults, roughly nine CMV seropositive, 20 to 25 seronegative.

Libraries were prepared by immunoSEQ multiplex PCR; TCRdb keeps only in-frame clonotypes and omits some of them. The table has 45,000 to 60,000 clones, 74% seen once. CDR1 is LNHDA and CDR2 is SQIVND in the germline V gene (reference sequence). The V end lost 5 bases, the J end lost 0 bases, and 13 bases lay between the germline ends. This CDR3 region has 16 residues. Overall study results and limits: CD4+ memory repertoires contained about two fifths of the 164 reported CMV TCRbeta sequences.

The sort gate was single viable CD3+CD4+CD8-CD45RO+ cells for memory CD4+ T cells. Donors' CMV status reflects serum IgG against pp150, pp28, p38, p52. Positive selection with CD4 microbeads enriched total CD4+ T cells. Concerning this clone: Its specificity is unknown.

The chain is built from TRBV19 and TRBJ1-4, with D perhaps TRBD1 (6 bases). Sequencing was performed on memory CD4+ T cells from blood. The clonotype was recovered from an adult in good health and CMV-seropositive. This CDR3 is CASSYSRGSTNEKLFF. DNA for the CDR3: TGTGCCAGTAGTTATTCCAGGGGATCAACTAATGAAAAACTGTTTTTT. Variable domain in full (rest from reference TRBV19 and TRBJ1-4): DGGITQSPKYLFRKEGQNVTLSCEQNLNHDAMYWYRQDPGQGLRLIYYSQIVNDFQKGDIAEGYSVSREKKESFPLTVTSAQKNPTAFYLCASSYSRGSTNEKLFFGSGTQLSVL.